The present T cell receptor (beta chain) was sequenced within a study of T cell responses to AZD1222 COVID-19 vaccine. Findings and limits, study-wide: Vaccine-related CD4 TCRs covered spike, predominating at 160-218 and 743-854. There were repertoire samples only from the period after the peak T cell response.

The CDR3 runs to 15 residues. From germline, CDR1 is LGHDT and CDR2 YNNKEL (reference sequence). Trimming removed 4 bases from V and 4 bases from J, with 14 bases in between. Worth noting for this clone: The antigen is unknown.

Data came from immunoSEQ multiplex PCR; TCRdb stores just in-frame clones and leaves some out. The data show tens of thousands of clones, 85% to 90% seen once. The source is an adult in good health. The sequencing used peripheral blood, collected on day 0 of MenACWY control vaccination. The chain joins TRBV3-1 (or the pseudogene TRBV3-2) to TRBJ2-1; D might be TRBD2 (6 bases). CDR3 sequence reads: CASSRLAGLYNEQFF. CDR3 nucleotide sequence: TGTGCCAGCAGCCGATTGGCGGGGCTGTACAATGAGCAGTTCTTC.